A single sample gave rise to the 21 T cell receptor beta chains below, sequenced in a study of T cells in women clearing cervical HPV infection. The protocol was immunoSEQ multiplex PCR, while the TCRdb copy is restricted to in-frame clones and leaves out a portion. This sample contains roughly 28,000 clones. Sequencing used blood buffy coat. The receptors come from a woman between 18 and 70 years old with a cervical HPV16 infection that either progressed to CIN3+ or cleared (not recorded which).

With regard to this clone: The read ends 3 residues shy of where the CDR3 ends; the end is completed using the germline J gene. The chain is built from TRBV7-9 and TRBJ1-2; D ambiguous. Trimming took 5 bases from V and 7 from J, leaving 5 bases between them. The CDR3 sequence is 10 residues long. In germline, CDR1 is SEHNR, CDR2 FQNEAQ (reference sequence). CDR3 amino acids: CASSSVGYTF. Incomplete CDR3 DNA: TGTGCCAGCAGCAGCGTTGGC.

Concerning this clone itself: The read terminates 3 residues before the CDR3 end, so the remaining end is supplied by the germline J gene. V gene TRBV7-9 combines with J gene TRBJ1-2; D gene unclear. Trimming pared 4 bases from V and 6 bases from J, leaving 15 bases between. Germline V gene data show CDR1 as SEHNR and CDR2 as FQNEAQ (reference sequence). This CDR3 has 14 residues. The sequenced part of the CDR3 DNA is TGTGCCAGCAGCTATCTTAGTGCTTCCAATGGC. Encoded protein: CASSYLSASNG. The entire CDR3 is CASSYLSASNGYTF.

The covered CDR3 bases are TGTGCCAGCAGTTTAAGGGGGAATGAAAAG. This encodes CASSLRGNEK. The complete CDR3 reads CASSLRGNEKLFF. This chain links TRBV12-3 or TRBV12-4 with TRBJ2-2; weak D call: TRBD1 (6 bases). Read coverage stops 3 residues before the CDR3 terminus; the germline J gene supplies the remainder. This CDR3 contains 13 residues.

A remark on this clone: Coverage ceases 3 residues before the CDR3 finishes, and the germline J gene fills in the end. This chain uses TRBV7-6 with TRBJ1-4, with a possible D match to TRBD1 (6 bases). The CDR3 totals 14 residues. Germline V lookup: CDR1 SGHVS, CDR2 FNYEAQ. This CDR3 is CASSFGQGNSPLFF. CDR3 DNA (partial): TGTGCCAGCAGCTTTGGTCAGGGGAATTCACCA. The complete variable domain, with remaining parts taken from reference TRBV7-6 and TRBJ1-4, reads GAGVSQSPRYKVTKRGQDVALRCDPISGHVSLYWYRQALGQGPEFLTYFNYEAQQDKSGLPNDRFSAERPEGSISTLTIQRTEQRDSAMYRCASSFGQGNSPLFFGSGTQLSVL.

The CDR3 spells CASSLSGQLNQPQHF. The sequenced part of the CDR3 DNA is TGCGCCAGCAGCCTAAGCGGACAGTTGAATCAGCCC. The genes are TRBV5-1 and TRBJ1-5, with a tentative D call TRBD1 (6 bases). The missing CDR3 end, 3 residues past where the read stops, is filled in from the germline J gene. The CDR3 sequence is 15 residues long. The V gene lost 4 bases and the J gene lost 4 bases, with 15 bases spanning the gap. Looked up from germline, CDR1 is SGHRS and CDR2 is YFSETQ.

On this clone itself: The junction shows a germline mismatch at one end, possibly a read error. The sequenced fragment ends 3 residues before the CDR3 boundary, so the rest is inferred from the germline J gene. The rearrangement uses TRBV4-2 and TRBJ2-7; 9 nucleotides align to TRBD2. The CDR3 has 17 residues. The germline V gene encodes CDR1 LGHNA and CDR2 YNFKEQ. The part of the CDR3 DNA that was read is TGCGCCAGCAGCCCCCCCCGGGCCCTAGCGGGATCGAACGAG. The encoded protein is CASSPPRALAGSNE. The whole CDR3 region reads CASSPPRALAGSNEQYF.

As regards this clone: At one boundary the junction diverges from the germline segment, which might be a read error. The read halts 3 residues ahead of the CDR3 end, with the missing end drawn from the germline J gene. Within the sample, other DNA sequences also encode this same CDR3. The V and J genes are TRBV7-8 and TRBJ1-3; a possible D gene is TRBD1 (6 bases). Germline values: CDR1 SGHVS, CDR2 FQNEAQ. The CDR3 runs 12 residues. CDR3 amino acids: CAGGGTGNTIYF. The CDR3 bases that were read are TGTGCCGGGGGGGGCACGGGAAACACG.

Concerning this clone itself: The read falls 3 residues short of the CDR3 end, and the missing part is taken from the germline J gene. The chain uses TRBV18 and TRBJ2-7, with 8 bases aligning to TRBD2. There are 15 residues in the CDR3. The germline V gene encodes CDR1 KGHSH and CDR2 LQKENI. Germline trimming cut 3 bases from V and 5 bases from J; bases unmatched to any gene: 9. The covered CDR3 bases are TGTGCCAGCTCACCGCGAGCGGGAGATGGCGACGAG. This translates into CASSPRAGDGDE. The whole CDR3 sequence is CASSPRAGDGDEQYF.

A note on this clone: The CDR3 end lies 3 residues beyond the end of the read and is filled in from the germline J gene. This chain joins TRBV29-1 and TRBJ1-1; the D is unclear. The CDR3 runs 14 residues. Trimming stripped 5 bases from V and 3 bases from J, with 16 bases between. Germline V lookup: CDR1 SQVTM, CDR2 ANQGSEA. The CDR3 bases that were read are TGCAGCGTTAATCGAAGGTACAGAGACACTGAA. This gives the protein CSVNRRYRDTE. The complete CDR3 protein is CSVNRRYRDTEAFF.

Comments on this clone: The CDR3 is cut off 3 residues early in the read; its end comes from the germline J gene. This chain joins TRBV2 and TRBJ2-1; maybe TRBD1 (5 bases). The CDR3 loop spans 12 amino acids. The V gene's germline CDR1 is SNHLY and CDR2 FYNNEI. The V and J ends lost 5 bases and 4 bases respectively, with 6 bases between them. The covered CDR3 bases are TGTGCCAGCAGTCAGGGATACAATGAG. Protein product: CASSQGYNE. The complete CDR3 protein is CASSQGYNEQFF.

As to this clone: The CDR3 end lies 3 residues beyond the end of the read and is filled in from the germline J gene. This chain joins TRBV29-1 and TRBJ2-7; 8 bases align to TRBD2. CDR1 and CDR2 from the germline V gene are SQVTM and ANQGSEA. This CDR3 spans 14 amino acids. Trimming removed 6 bases from V and 4 bases from J; junction bases left unmatched: 11. CDR3 DNA (partial): TGCAGCGTATATAGCGGGACGAGCGTTTACGAG. As protein: CSVYSGTSVYE. The whole CDR3 is CSVYSGTSVYEQYF.

Comments on this clone: The read terminates 3 residues before the CDR3 end, so the remaining end is supplied by the germline J gene. This chain joins TRBV6-2 or TRBV6-3 and TRBJ1-6; the match to TRBD1 covers 7 bases. From germline, CDR1 is MNHEY and CDR2 SVGEGT. The CDR3 is made up of 16 amino acids. Unmatched junction bases numbered 7, after V lost 4 bases and J lost 4 bases. The CDR3 spells CASSLTGATYNSPLHF. Partial CDR3 DNA: TGTGCCAGCAGTTTAACAGGGGCTACGTATAATTCACCC.

About this clone: Read sequence stops 3 residues before the CDR3 end, and the germline J gene provides the missing end. The chain joins TRBV18 to TRBJ2-2, with 8 bases identical to TRBD1. CDR3 length: 16 residues. Germline V CDR1 and CDR2: KGHSH, LQKENI. The CDR3 protein is CASSPSSDRDNSPLFF. Partial CDR3 DNA: TGTGCCAGCTCACCAAGTTCGGACAGGGATAATTCACCG.

Turning to this clone: The CDR3 goes on 3 residues after the read ends, and that part is filled in from the germline J gene. The chain employs TRBV7-2 and TRBJ2-4, with D unclear. CDR3 length: 14 amino acids. Germline CDR1 and CDR2: SGHTA and FQGNSA. The part of the CDR3 DNA that was read is TGTGCCAGCAGCTTAGCCCCGGGTTTAAGTGGT. Encoded protein: CASSLAPGLSG. The complete CDR3 sequence is CASSLAPGLSGQYF.

Regarding this clone: The read terminates 3 residues ahead of where the CDR3 ends, so the germline J gene completes it. The chain uses TRBV7-9 and TRBJ1-2; TRBD1 might be the D (6 bases). CDR1 and CDR2 (germline): SEHNR, FQNEAQ (reference sequence). CDR3 size: 15 residues. V lost 1 base and J 6 bases, leaving 15 bases between the germline ends. Incomplete CDR3 DNA: TGTGCCAGCAGCTTAGGACAGGCCGGCCGGGATGGC. Translation: CASSLGQAGRDG. The whole CDR3 is CASSLGQAGRDGYTF.

Concerning this clone: Read coverage stops 3 residues before the CDR3 terminus; the germline J gene supplies the remainder. The chain is built from TRBV29-1 and TRBJ2-1; 9 nucleotides line up with TRBD2. Germline loops: CDR1 SQVTM, CDR2 ANQGSEA. The CDR3 is 15 amino acids. The J segment lost 2 bases and the V segment lost 6 bases, leaving 8 bases of the junction unmatched. The CDR3 DNA, read in part, is TGCAGCGTACCCAAGCGGGAGGCTGCCTACAATGAG. Amino acids: CSVPKREAAYNE. The entire CDR3 protein reads CSVPKREAAYNEQFF.

About this clone: The observed sequence ends 3 residues before the CDR3 terminus, with the missing tail filled in from the germline J gene. The chain combines TRBV30 with TRBJ1-1, with D possibly TRBD1 on 6 matching bases. Germline loops: CDR1 GTSNPN, CDR2 SVGIG (reference sequence). The V gene lost 4 bases and the J gene lost 3 bases, with 12 bases spanning the gap. The CDR3 loop spans 13 amino acids. The CDR3 protein is CAWTPDSYTEAFF. Incomplete CDR3 DNA: TGTGCCTGGACCCCGGACAGCTACACTGAA.

Concerning this clone itself: The read terminates 3 residues before the CDR3 end, so the remaining end is supplied by the germline J gene. The chain employs TRBV20-1 and TRBJ2-3, with a weak D call TRBD1 (8 bases). This CDR3 has 16 amino acids. Germline CDR1 is DFQATT and CDR2 is SNEGSKA (reference sequence). Trimming pared 6 bases from V and 6 bases from J, leaving 25 bases between. The CDR3 spells CSAPYRGGRAGDTQYF. The sequenced CDR3 bases are TGCAGTGCCCCCTACAGGGGGGGGAGGGCCGGGGATACG.

To note about this clone: Read sequence stops 3 residues before the CDR3 end, and the germline J gene provides the missing end. The chain is built from TRBV7-2 and TRBJ1-2; no reliable D call. The CDR3 extends over 13 amino acids. Germline V CDR1 and CDR2: SGHTA, FQGNSA. Incomplete CDR3 DNA: TGTGCCAGCAGCCCGAGGGTCACAGATACC. Translated: CASSPRVTDT. In full, the CDR3 is CASSPRVTDTYTF.

For this clone: The DNA ends 3 residues before the CDR3 does, and the rest of the CDR3 is filled in from the germline J gene. This chain connects TRBV18 to TRBJ1-1; 7 bases agree with TRBD1. The germline CDR1 and CDR2 sequences are KGHSH and LQKENI. Losses at the gene ends were 4 bases for V and 1 base for J; bases not matched to a gene: 3. This CDR3 region has 14 residues. CDR3 residues: CASSRGTENTEAFF. The CDR3 bases that were read are TGTGCCAGCTCACGGGGGACAGAGAACACTGAA. The variable domain in full, with the rest retrieved from reference TRBV18 and TRBJ1-1, is NAGVMQNPRHLVRRRGQEARLRCSPMKGHSHVYWYRQLPEEGLKFMVYLQKENIIDESGMPKERFSAEFPKEGPSILRIQQVVRGDSAAYFCASSRGTENTEAFFGQGTRLTVV.

As to this clone: The CDR3 extends 3 residues past the end of the read, so its final part is completed from the germline J gene. J is TRBJ2-1 and V is TRBV6-2 or TRBV6-3; 7 bases fit TRBD1. Losses at the gene ends were 8 bases for V and 2 bases for J; bases not matched to a gene: 6. CDR1 is MNHEY and CDR2 is SVGEGT in the germline V gene. This CDR3 contains 14 residues. CDR3 sequence: CASRRGRTYNEQFF. CDR3 DNA, as far as it was read: TGTGCCAGCCGTAGGGGGCGGACCTACAATGAG.